Listed below are T cell receptor beta chains from one sample, sequenced in a study of blood T cell repertoires in COVID-19. The data were produced by immunoSEQ multiplex PCR, yet TCRdb's version contains in-frame clones alone and is incomplete. The sample includes more than 200,000 clones, about 90% of them seen just once. Sequenced: PBMCs or T cells enriched from blood (not recorded which). Receptors originate from a woman between 25 and 40 years old who had been exposed to COVID-19. Each CDR3 is given with its conserved first and last residue. A D gene is named only where the DNA matches it firmly. Clone size appears in some rows only: once, few, many, or a class for an expanded clone.

>TRBV5-5|TRBD2|-|TRBJ2-3
CASSLDWTSGTDTQYF
TGTGCCAGCAGCTTGGACTGGACTAGCGGCACAGATACGCAGTATTTT
>TRBV2|-|once|TRBJ1-4
CASSEPGIFNEKLFF
TGTGCCAGCAGTGAACCAGGGATTTTTAATGAAAAACTGTTTTTT
>TRBV9|-|few|TRBJ2-1
CASSVGPNSYNEQFF
TGTGCCAGCAGCGTAGGTCCAAACTCCTACAATGAGCAGTTCTTC
>TRBV7-8|TRBD2|-|TRBJ2-7
CASSREGLYEQYF
TGTGCCAGCAGCCGGGAGGGATTATACGAGCAGTACTTC
>TRBV5-4|TRBD2|-|TRBJ2-7
CASTVVIAGGPHEQYF
TGTGCCAGCACCGTGGTAATAGCGGGAGGGCCCCACGAGCAGTACTTC
>TRBV9|TRBD1|-|TRBJ2-5
CASSVTQDRGETQYF
TGTGCCAGCAGCGTAACCCAGGACAGGGGAGAGACCCAGTACTTC
>TRBV3-1/TRBV3-2|-|-|TRBJ1-3
CASSRQGGTIYF
TGTGCCAGCAGCCGGCAGGGAGGCACCATATATTTT
>TRBV24-1|TRBD2|-|TRBJ2-1
CATSEGRGRGEQFF
TGTGCCACCAGTGAGGGGAGGGGTCGCGGTGAGCAGTTCTTC
>TRBV15|-|-|TRBJ1-1
CATSRELPAFF
TGTGCCACCAGCAGAGAACTTCCGGCTTTCTTT
>TRBV20-1|TRBD1|once|TRBJ1-1
CSASTGQGSTEAFF
TGCAGTGCTAGTACGGGACAGGGGAGCACTGAAGCTTTCTTT
>TRBV9|-|once|TRBJ2-1
CASSVTFRGISSYNEQFF
TGTGCCAGCAGCGTAACTTTTCGCGGGATAAGCTCCTACAATGAGCAGTTCTTC
>TRBV4-1|TRBD2|-|TRBJ2-1
CASSQGFSSGVYNEQFF
TGCGCCAGCAGCCAAGGCTTCTCTAGCGGAGTGTACAATGAGCAGTTCTTC
>TRBV9|-|-|TRBJ2-2
CASSVGTSGELFF
TGTGCCAGCAGCGTAGGGACATCCGGGGAGCTGTTTTTT
>TRBV23-1|-|-|TRBJ2-3
CASSQSGQTSTDTQYF
TGCGCCAGCAGTCAATCCGGACAGACCAGCACAGATACGCAGTATTTT
>TRBV4-2|TRBD2|-|TRBJ2-3
CASSQVVAGGADTQYF
TGTGCCAGCAGCCAAGTCGTAGCGGGAGGAGCAGATACGCAGTATTTT
>TRBV7-6|TRBD1|-|TRBJ2-1
CASSLVQGYNEQFF
TGTGCCAGCAGCTTAGTACAGGGGTACAATGAGCAGTTCTTC
>TRBV24-1|-|-|TRBJ2-5
CATSVAGIMETQYF
TGTGCCACCAGTGTGGCAGGGATAATGGAGACCCAGTACTTC
>TRBV7-9|TRBD2|-|TRBJ2-1
CASSLATSGVNEQFF
TGTGCCAGCAGCTTAGCGACTAGCGGGGTCAATGAGCAGTTCTTC